This T cell receptor (beta chain) is from a study of blood T cell repertoires in COVID-19. Study context: Donors in the United States, Italy and Spain gave samples during acute or convalescent COVID-19. PBMCs, B-cell-depleted T cells, or T cells were the source of the cDNA or gDNA that made up the material.

Methods used by the authors: Reference gene primer amplification yielded estimated nucleated cell counts. TCRdb's copy holds only in-frame clones and misses some; the assay was immunoSEQ multiplex PCR. V, J and clone size were drawn from that table, and D and trimming were deduced from the DNA. The data show under 95,000 clones, approximately 88% seen once. CDR3 length equals 14 residues. CDR1 is SGHRS and CDR2 is YFSETQ in the germline V gene. Trimming pared 0 bases from V and 6 bases from J, leaving 12 bases between. The specimen sequenced was peripheral blood. The origin of this receptor is a woman of 80 years or more with active or convalescent COVID-19. The gene calls are TRBV5-1 and TRBJ1-2, with D possibly matching TRBD1 (6 bases). This chain's CDR3 is CASSLAHWTDGYTF. CDR3 bases: TGCGCCAGCAGCTTGGCCCATTGGACAGATGGCTACACCTTC.